The text below deals with one T cell receptor (beta chain). This CDR3 has 14 residues. CDR1 and CDR2 from the germline V gene are SGHAT and FQNNGV. V lost 3 bases, J lost 7 bases, and 12 bases lay in between. Via MiXCR, TCRdb re-called the RT-PCR reads, giving one row per CDR3 protein. The profile shows about 680,000 distinct CDR3 sequences, 12% to 15% of them singletons. The sequence was obtained from a female donor in good health, serving as a healthy control. The gene calls are TRBV11-2 and TRBJ2-2; D is uncertain. Sequencing was carried out using memory CD4+ T cells from blood. The CDR3 loop is CASSFPPGGGELFF. As DNA, the CDR3 is TGTGCCAGCAGCTTCCCACCGGGCGGCGGGGAGCTGTTTTTT.